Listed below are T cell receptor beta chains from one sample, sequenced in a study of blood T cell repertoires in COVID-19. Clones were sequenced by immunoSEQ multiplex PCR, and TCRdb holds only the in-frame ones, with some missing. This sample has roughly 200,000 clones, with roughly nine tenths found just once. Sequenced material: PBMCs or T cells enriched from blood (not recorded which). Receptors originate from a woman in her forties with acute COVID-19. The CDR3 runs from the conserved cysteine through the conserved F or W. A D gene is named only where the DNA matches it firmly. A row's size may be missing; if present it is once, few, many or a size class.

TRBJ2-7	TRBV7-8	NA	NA	TGTGCCAGTGGCGCAGGGAGGTTGGCCTACGAGCAGTACTTC	CASGAGRLAYEQYF
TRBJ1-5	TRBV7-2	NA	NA	TGTGCCAGCAGCTTAGCGCCGTCAGGTAATCAGCCCCAGCATTTT	CASSLAPSGNQPQHF
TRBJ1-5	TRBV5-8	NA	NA	TGTGCCAGCAGCTTGGAAACAGGGTGGAATCAGCCCCAGCATTTT	CASSLETGWNQPQHF
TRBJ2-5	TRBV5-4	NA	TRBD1	TGTGCCAGCAGCCAGGACAGGGACGGGACCCAGTACTTC	CASSQDRDGTQYF
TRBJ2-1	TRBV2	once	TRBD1	TGTGCCAGCAGTGGAGACAGGGTCAGTGAGCAGTTCTTC	CASSGDRVSEQFF
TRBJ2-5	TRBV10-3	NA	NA	TGTGCCATCAGTGAGCAGGGGCGAGAGACCCAGTACTTC	CAISEQGRETQYF
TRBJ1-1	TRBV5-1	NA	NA	TGCGCCAGCAGCTTTGCTAGCCGGAACACTGAAGCTTTCTTT	CASSFASRNTEAFF
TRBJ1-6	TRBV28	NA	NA	TGTGCCAGCAGTTTCCACGGACAGAAGGCCGATTCACCCCTCCACTTT	CASSFHGQKADSPLHF
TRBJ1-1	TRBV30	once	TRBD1	TGTGCCTGGAGCCGGACAGGGGGGGTAATAAACACTGAAGCTTTCTTT	CAWSRTGGVINTEAFF
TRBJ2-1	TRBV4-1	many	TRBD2	TGCGCCAGCAGCGGACGACTAGCGGGGGCCGACAATGAGCAGTTCTTC	CASSGRLAGADNEQFF
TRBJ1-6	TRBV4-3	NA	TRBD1	TGCGCCAGCAGCCAAGAGGCGTTTGGGACAGAGAATAATTCACCCCTCCACTTT	CASSQEAFGTENNSPLHF
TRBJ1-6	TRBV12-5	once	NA	TGTGCTAGTGGTGCGGGGGGGTCTTCACCCCTCCACTTT	CASGAGGSSPLHF
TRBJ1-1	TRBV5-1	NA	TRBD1	TGCGCCGGGACAGGGAAAGCTTTCTTT	CAGTGKAFF
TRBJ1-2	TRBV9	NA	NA	TGTGCCAGCAGCTCCCCCGGCCCAGGGAACTATGGCTACACCTTC	CASSSPGPGNYGYTF
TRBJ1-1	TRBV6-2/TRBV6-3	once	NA	TGTGCCAGCAGTTATCTCCGGGACACTGAAGCTTTCTTT	CASSYLRDTEAFF
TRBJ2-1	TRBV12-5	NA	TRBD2	TGTGCTAGTGGTTTGGCTAAGAAGTTGGGACTAGCGGGAGGTAGCAACAATGAGCAGTTCTTC	CASGLAKKLGLAGGSNNEQFF
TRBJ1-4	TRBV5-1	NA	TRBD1	TGCGCCAGCAGCCCCGGACAGGGGCGGCAAAAACTGTTTTTT	CASSPGQGRQKLFF
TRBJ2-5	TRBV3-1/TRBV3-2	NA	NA	TGTGCCAGCAGCCAAGAGGGGAGCATCGAGACCCAGTACTTC	CASSQEGSIETQYF
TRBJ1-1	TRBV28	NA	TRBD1	TGTGCCAGCAGTTTGAGAACAGGGGGTGAAGCTTTCTTT	CASSLRTGGEAFF
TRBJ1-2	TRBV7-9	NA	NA	TGTGCCAGCAGCTCCGGGGCGGGGCGCCTCTATGGCTACACCTTC	CASSSGAGRLYGYTF
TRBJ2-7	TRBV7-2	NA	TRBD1	TGTGCCAGCAGCTTGCCCGGGACAGGGGGCGGCGAGCAGTACTTC	CASSLPGTGGGEQYF
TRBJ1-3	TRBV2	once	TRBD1	TGTGCCAGCAGTGAAGCGCTTGAGAGGGGGCCTGGAAACACCATATATTTT	CASSEALERGPGNTIYF
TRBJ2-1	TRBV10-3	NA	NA	TGTGCCACTCGAGGAGCGGGCGGCGGAGAGCAGTTCTTC	CATRGAGGGEQFF
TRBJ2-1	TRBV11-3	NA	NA	TGTGCCAGCAGCTCCGGTATGAATGAGCAGTTCTTC	CASSSGMNEQFF
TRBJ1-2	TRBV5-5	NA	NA	TGTGCCAGCAGCTTTGACAGCTATGGCTACACCTTC	CASSFDSYGYTF
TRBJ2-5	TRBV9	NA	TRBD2	TGTGCCAGCAGCCCAGGGACTAGCGGGAGGGCCCAAGAGACCCAGTACTTC	CASSPGTSGRAQETQYF
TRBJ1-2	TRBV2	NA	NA	TGTGCCAGCAGTGAGACGGGGTTTGCTGGCTACACCTTC	CASSETGFAGYTF
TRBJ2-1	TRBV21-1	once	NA	TGTGCCAGCAGCAAAGCCCCGCGGACTAGCGGGCGAAGTAGGAATGAGCAGTTCTTC	CASSKAPRTSGRSRNEQFF
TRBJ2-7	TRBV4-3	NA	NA	TGCGCCAGCAGCCAAGAAAGCCGGGGTACCTACGAGCAGTACTTC	CASSQESRGTYEQYF
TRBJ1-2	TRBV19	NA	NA	TGTGCCAGTAGTTCCAAGGGGAACTATGGCTACACCTTC	CASSSKGNYGYTF
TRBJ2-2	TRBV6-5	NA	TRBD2	TGTGCCAGCAGTTCACTAGCGGGAGCGAACACCGGGGAGCTGTTTTTT	CASSSLAGANTGELFF
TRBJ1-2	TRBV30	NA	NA	TGTGCCTGGAGTCCGGGTTTCTCTAACTATGGCTACACCTTC	CAWSPGFSNYGYTF
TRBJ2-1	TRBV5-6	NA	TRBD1	TGTGCCAGCAGCTTGGCGGGGACAGGGCCCTACAATGAGCAGTTCTTC	CASSLAGTGPYNEQFF
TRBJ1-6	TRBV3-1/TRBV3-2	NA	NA	TGTGCCAGCAGCCCCCTAGGGGCCGGTTATAATTCACCCCTCCACTTT	CASSPLGAGYNSPLHF
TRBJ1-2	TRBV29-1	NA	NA	TGCAGCGTGGCTACTATGAAGGCAGGGCACTATGGCTACACCTTC	CSVATMKAGHYGYTF
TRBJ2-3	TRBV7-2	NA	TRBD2	TGTGCCAGCAGCCCGCGCTTCAGCGGGGGGGTGGTCGCAGATACGCAGTATTTT	CASSPRFSGGVVADTQYF
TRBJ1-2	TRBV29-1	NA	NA	TGCAGCGTTGCCAGGGGAGGGGGAGGCTACACCTTC	CSVARGGGGYTF
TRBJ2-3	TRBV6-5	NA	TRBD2	TGTGCCAGCAGGGGGGGGTGGACGCCCTCGGATACGCAGTATTTT	CASRGGWTPSDTQYF
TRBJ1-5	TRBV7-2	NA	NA	TGTGCCAGCAGCCTGGGGGGTAAACATAGCAATCAGCCCCAGCATTTT	CASSLGGKHSNQPQHF
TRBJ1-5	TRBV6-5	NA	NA	TGTGCCAGCGGAAAACAGGGTGGTCAGCCCCAGCATTTT	CASGKQGGQPQHF
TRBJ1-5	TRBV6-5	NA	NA	TGTGCCAGCGGCCGTGTGAGCAATCAGCCCCAGCATTTT	CASGRVSNQPQHF
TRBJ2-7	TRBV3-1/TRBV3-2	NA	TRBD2	TGTGCCAGCAGCGCCGGACTAGCGGCCTCACAGTACTTC	CASSAGLAASQYF
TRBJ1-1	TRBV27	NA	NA	TGTGCCAGCAGTTTATATGGCCTAGAATGGCCGGGGACTTTCTTT	CASSLYGLEWPGTFF
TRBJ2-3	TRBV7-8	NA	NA	TGTGCCAGCAGCTTAGAACAGGGCCTGGGGACAGATACGCAGTATTTT	CASSLEQGLGTDTQYF
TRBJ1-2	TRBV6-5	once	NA	TGTGCCAGCAGTTACGCCGACAACAACTATGGCTACACCTTC	CASSYADNNYGYTF
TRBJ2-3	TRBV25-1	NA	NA	TGTGCCAGCAGTGAAGTGCGGGGCTACACAGATACGCAGTATTTT	CASSEVRGYTDTQYF
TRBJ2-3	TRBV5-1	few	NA	TGCGCCAGCAGCCCAAGCGGCGGGGTAATAACGCAGTATTTT	CASSPSGGVITQYF
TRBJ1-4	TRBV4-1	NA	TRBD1	TGCGCCAGCAGTTACGGACTTACAGGGGAGAATGAAAAACTGTTTTTT	CASSYGLTGENEKLFF
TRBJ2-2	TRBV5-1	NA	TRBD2	TGCGCCAGCAGCTTGGTGGTCGGGGGGACCGGGGAGCTGTTTTTT	CASSLVVGGTGELFF
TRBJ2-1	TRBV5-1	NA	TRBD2	TGCGCCAGCAGCTTTCAGCGGGGGGGATATTCCTACAATGAGCAGTTCTTC	CASSFQRGGYSYNEQFF
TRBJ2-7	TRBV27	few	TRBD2	TGTGCCAGCAGGCTAGCGGGAGCCTACGAGCAGTACTTC	CASRLAGAYEQYF
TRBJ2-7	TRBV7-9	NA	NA	TGTGCCAGCAGCTCATGGGGCGGATACGAGCAGTACTTC	CASSSWGGYEQYF
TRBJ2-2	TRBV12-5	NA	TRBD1	TGTGCTAGTGGTTGGGGGGGACAGGGAAGTTCCACCGGGGAGCTGTTTTTT	CASGWGGQGSSTGELFF
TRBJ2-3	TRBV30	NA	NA	TGTGCCTGGAGTGTACTCACTAGATACCCCGGAGATACGCAGTATTTT	CAWSVLTRYPGDTQYF